The T cell receptor beta chain under discussion was sequenced for a study of T cell responses to AZD1222 COVID-19 vaccine. Findings and caveats of the study: Nearly half of spike-specific TCRs reportedly target unmutated variant regions.

Profiling relied on immunoSEQ multiplex PCR, and the TCRdb table lists in-frame clones only, not all of them. The sample shows about 150,000 clones, approximately 90% of them seen only once. In regard to this clone: Its antigen is unidentified.

The CDR3 length is 14 residues. The germline CDR1 and CDR2 sequences are MNHEY and SVGAGI. The V end was cut by 0 bases, the J end by 2 bases, with 7 bases between. The sample in question was peripheral blood, obtained on day 0 of AZD1222 vaccination. The sequence came from an adult in good health. V usage is TRBV6-5 and J usage is TRBJ1-2; no reliable D call. In DNA, the CDR3 is TGTGCCAGCAGTTACTCGGTTACGAACTATGGCTACACCTTC. Translating gives CASSYSVTNYGYTF.